A selection of T cell receptor beta chains follows, all from one sample in a study of cytomegalovirus exposure and HLA in healthy donors. Libraries were prepared by immunoSEQ multiplex PCR; TCRdb keeps only in-frame clonotypes and omits some of them. The data contain about 260,000 clones, 90% of them seen just once; the ten biggest clones take up approximately 3%. The specimen was PBMCs. The receptors come from a woman in her 30s in good health and CMV-seronegative. Both conserved end residues are part of each CDR3.

CDR3 length: 14; V gene: TRBV2; CDR3 protein: CASSQIGSYNEQFF
CDR3 length: 13; V gene: TRBV4-2; CDR3 protein: CASSQDERAGAFF
CDR3 length: 15; V gene: TRBV9; CDR3 protein: CASSTGGNPSYEQYF
CDR3 length: 16; V gene: TRBV6-6; CDR3 protein: CASSYFFGGLDNEQFF
CDR3 length: 14; V gene: TRBV19; CDR3 protein: CASKKGVGRETQYF
CDR3 length: 14; V gene: TRBV23-1; CDR3 protein: CASRTGPNTGELFF
CDR3 length: 14; V gene: TRBV6-1; CDR3 protein: CARKGAGVNEKLFF
CDR3 length: 15; V gene: TRBV5-6; CDR3 protein: CASSLGGPLNEKLFF
CDR3 length: 13; V gene: TRBV28; CDR3 protein: CASSFGQPYEQYF
CDR3 length: 10; V gene: TRBV20-1; CDR3 protein: CSASGETQYF
CDR3 length: 12; V gene: TRBV9; CDR3 protein: CASSVNYNEQFF
CDR3 length: 16; V gene: TRBV27; CDR3 protein: CASKILDQRSHNEQFF
CDR3 length: 15; V gene: TRBV18; CDR3 protein: CASSFGTGGQETQYF
CDR3 length: 12; V gene: TRBV28; CDR3 protein: CASSLDRGEQFF
CDR3 length: 18; V gene: TRBV5-4; CDR3 protein: CASRFGTSGSSSTDTQYF
CDR3 length: 16; V gene: TRBV9; CDR3 protein: CASSVDSQGASGELFF
CDR3 length: 14; V gene: TRBV2; CDR3 protein: CASSITSGPYEQYF
CDR3 length: 16; V gene: TRBV28; CDR3 protein: CASSLSRTGGRSEAFF
CDR3 length: 15; V gene: TRBV28; CDR3 protein: CASSWALEGNTEAFF
CDR3 length: 15; V gene: TRBV28; CDR3 protein: CASIRDRGLSYEQYF
CDR3 length: 16; V gene: TRBV14; CDR3 protein: CASSQSRTGVSYEQYF
CDR3 length: 13; V gene: TRBV13; CDR3 protein: CASSPPGTYEQYF
CDR3 length: 14; V gene: TRBV5-8; CDR3 protein: CASSRGQGSGEQYF
CDR3 length: 14; V gene: TRBV28; CDR3 protein: CASSRGTVPYEQYF
CDR3 length: 11; V gene: TRBV29-1; CDR3 protein: CSVGGQAEAFF
CDR3 length: 17; V gene: TRBV9; CDR3 protein: CASSVVREGTEYNEQFF
CDR3 length: 14; V gene: TRBV2; CDR3 protein: CASIHSFDPETQYF